Below, one TCR beta chain is given with its context. Per germline, CDR1 SGDLS and CDR2 YYNGEE. The CDR3 is 16 amino acids. With 3 bases removed from V and 1 base from J, the gap between germline ends came to 15 bases. Profiles of TCR beta VDJ and CDR3 were generated from a genomic DNA template. From the reads, TCRdb called clonotypes with MiXCR, one entry per CDR3 protein. The table shows about 190,000 distinct CDR3 sequences, with around 59% occurring only once. The sample comes from a study of CD8+CD57+ T cells in acquired aplastic anemia. The chain carries TRBV9 and TRBJ2-3; tentatively, D is TRBD1 (6 bases). The sample was sorted CD4+, CD8+, or CD8+CD57+ T cells (not recorded which) from PBMCs. This receptor was identified in a human donor in good health, serving as a control. This CDR3 reads CASSGTGTRGTDTQYF. The CDR3 DNA follows: TGTGCCAGCAGCGGAACCGGGACACGAGGCACAGATACGCAGTATTTT.